These T cell receptor beta chains were read from a single sample in a study of a mutant IDH1 vaccine in newly diagnosed glioma. Their antigens remain unidentified. Data came from immunoSEQ multiplex PCR; TCRdb stores just in-frame clones and leaves some out. The sample contains approximately 60,000 clones, roughly 81% of which appear only once. Sequences were derived from PBMCs, sampled from a glioma patient whose treatment included an IDH1 peptide vaccine. These receptors all stem from a middle-aged woman with glioma. Some clones in this sample may be carry-over from other donors' samples. Each CDR3 is given with its conserved first and last residue. Each record gives: J gene, D gene, V gene, CDR3 length, clone size, CDR3 protein, CDR3 DNA. D genes are given only for firm matches. Clone size is shown for a subset of rows, as once, few, many or a class of expanded clone.

>TRBJ1-4|TRBD1|TRBV5-4|15|few
CASSLGGTGREKLFF
TGTGCCAGCAGCTTGGGGGGGACAGGGAGGGAAAAACTGTTTTTT
>TRBJ1-1|.|TRBV5-1|13|.
CASSLKGNTEAFF
TGCGCCAGCAGCTTGAAGGGGAACACTGAAGCTTTCTTT
>TRBJ1-1|.|TRBV6-1|14|.
CAVPYELQGSEAFF
TGTGCCGTCCCCTATGAACTACAGGGCTCCGAAGCTTTCTTT
>TRBJ2-3|.|TRBV2|13|few
CASSESKADTQYF
TGTGCCAGCAGTGAATCTAAAGCAGATACGCAGTATTTT
>TRBJ1-5|.|TRBV4-1|17|.
CASSQWESGTSNQPQHF
TGCGCCAGCAGCCAATGGGAGTCCGGGACCTCTAATCAGCCCCAGCATTTT
>TRBJ1-6|.|TRBV7-2|16|.
CASSFTGSSYNSPLHF
TGTGCCAGCAGCTTCACAGGGAGCTCCTATAATTCACCCCTCCACTTT
>TRBJ1-6|.|TRBV6-1|13|.
CASKSGAETPLHF
TGTGCCAGCAAATCAGGGGCCGAGACACCCCTCCACTTT
>TRBJ1-2|.|TRBV4-1|13|.
CASSQDEGRGYTF
TGCGCCAGCAGCCAAGATGAGGGTCGCGGCTACACCTTC
>TRBJ1-3|.|TRBV9|18|.
CASSVEPPGQNSGNTIYF
TGTGCCAGCAGCGTCGAACCACCGGGACAAAACTCTGGAAACACCATATATTTT
>TRBJ2-7|TRBD2|TRBV4-3|15|.
CASSQGLAGAYEQYF
TGCGCCAGCAGCCAAGGACTAGCGGGGGCCTACGAGCAGTACTTC
>TRBJ2-7|.|TRBV6-1|15|.
CASSEAWNPTYEQYF
TGTGCCAGCAGTGAAGCCTGGAACCCCACCTACGAGCAGTACTTC
>TRBJ1-5|.|TRBV21-1|16|.
CASSPEVADSNQPQHF
TGTGCCAGCAGCCCTGAGGTGGCAGATAGCAATCAGCCCCAGCATTTT
>TRBJ2-7|TRBD1|TRBV30|15|.
CAWRPGQGRYYEQYF
TGTGCCTGGAGGCCGGGACAGGGGCGCTACTACGAGCAGTACTTC
>TRBJ1-2|.|TRBV7-2|13|once
CASSLDGSYGYTF
TGTGCCAGCAGCTTAGACGGTTCCTATGGCTACACCTTC
>TRBJ1-5|TRBD1|TRBV27|15|once
CASSPVTGGNQPQHF
TGTGCCAGCAGTCCCGTAACAGGGGGGAATCAGCCCCAGCATTTT